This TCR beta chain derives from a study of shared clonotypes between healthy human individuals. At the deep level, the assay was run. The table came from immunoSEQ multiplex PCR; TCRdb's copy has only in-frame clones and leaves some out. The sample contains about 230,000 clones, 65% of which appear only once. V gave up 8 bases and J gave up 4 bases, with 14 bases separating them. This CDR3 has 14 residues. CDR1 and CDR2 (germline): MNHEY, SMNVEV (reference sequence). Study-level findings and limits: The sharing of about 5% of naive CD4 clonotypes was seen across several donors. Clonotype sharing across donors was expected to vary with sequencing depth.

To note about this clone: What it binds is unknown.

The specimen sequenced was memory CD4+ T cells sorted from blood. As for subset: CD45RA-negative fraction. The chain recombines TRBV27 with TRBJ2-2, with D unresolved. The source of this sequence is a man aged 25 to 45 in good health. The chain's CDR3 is CASSAAPGTGELFF. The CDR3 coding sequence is TGTGCCAGCTCGGCTGCCCCGGGCACCGGGGAGCTGTTTTTT.